This T cell receptor beta chain is drawn from a study of Graves' ophthalmopathy and Graves' hyperthyroidism. CDR1 is SNHLY, CDR2 FYNNEI, per germline. Trimming removed 4 bases from V and 7 bases from J, with 14 bases in between. The CDR3 totals 15 residues. Amplifying from RNA transcripts, the study obtained TCR beta CDR3 regions. First-round RT-PCR with HTBI primers preceded a second-round multiplex PCR. From the multiplex PCR reads, TCRdb called clonotypes with MiXCR, one entry per CDR3 protein. The table lists 500,000 to 700,000 distinct CDR3 sequences, just under 40% of them singletons. Study conclusions and caveats: The model reached approximately 70% sensitivity and around 74% specificity for predicting ophthalmopathy progression. A majority of expanded thyroid clonotypes exceeding 0.001 frequency were likewise present in blood.

Pregnancy or lactation, uncontrolled infections and other autoimmune diseases were grounds for excluding patients. In its sample, this clonotype was seen many times. The antigen is undetermined. The receptor was derived from an adult man with Graves' hyperthyroidism. The V and J genes are TRBV2 and TRBJ1-6; maybe TRBD1 (6 bases). The sample taken for sequencing was peripheral blood or thyroid tissue (not recorded which). As DNA, the CDR3 is TGTGCCAGCAGTGTTAGGGGGGTGGGAAATTCACCCCTCCACTTT. This codes for CASSVRGVGNSPLHF.